A single sample is the source of the 4 T cell receptor beta chains below, sequenced in a study of blood T cell repertoires in COVID-19. Some clones are missing from TCRdb's copy, which holds only in-frame ones; the method was immunoSEQ multiplex PCR. The sample includes about 380,000 clones, more than 75% seen only once; the top ten take roughly 1.4%. The sample taken for sequencing was PBMCs or T cells enriched from blood (not recorded which). Every receptor here comes from a man younger than 45 who had recovered from COVID-19.

The chain carries TRBV5-6 and TRBJ2-5; tentatively, D is TRBD2 (6 bases). Looked up from germline, CDR1 is SGHDT and CDR2 is YYEEEE. V was shortened by 2 bases and J by 0 bases, with 11 bases between the two germline ends. The length of the CDR3 is 15 residues. CDR3 sequence (DNA): TGTGCCAGCAGCTTCAGGGAGGAGCACCAAGAGACCCAGTACTTC. Its protein product is CASSFREEHQETQYF.

The V gene is TRBV7-2, the J gene TRBJ1-6; D is uncertain. The CDR3 length is 14 residues. Per germline, CDR1 SGHTA and CDR2 FQGNSA. V lost 1 base and J lost 11, with 12 bases in between. The CDR3 region is CASSLDSLNAPLHF. In nucleotides, the CDR3 is TGTGCCAGCAGCTTAGACAGTTTAAACGCACCCCTCCACTTT. Combining the CDR3 with reference TRBV7-2 and TRBJ1-6 gives the whole variable domain GAGVSQSPSNKVTEKGKDVELRCDPISGHTALYWYRQSLGQGLEFLIYFQGNSAPDKSGLPSDRFSAERTGGSVSTLTIQRTQQEDSAVYLCASSLDSLNAPLHFGNGTRLTVT.

This clone has a single count. The genes are TRBV30 and TRBJ1-1; D may be TRBD1 (6 bases). The V and J ends lost 5 bases and 6 bases respectively, with 16 bases between them. The CDR3 loop spans 13 amino acids. Germline CDR1 reads GTSNPN; CDR2 reads SVGIG (reference sequence). CDR3 sequence (DNA): TGTGCCTGGTCGAATAGGGGGGGTTCTGAAGCTTTCTTT. Its protein product is CAWSNRGGSEAFF.

The chain combines TRBV4-3 with TRBJ2-2, with a weak D call TRBD2 (6 bases). This CDR3 is built from 17 residues. Germline V gene lookup returns CDR1 LGHNA and CDR2 YSLEER. V was cut by 4 bases and J by 13 bases, with 28 bases left in between. The CDR3 here is CASSPSSGRGRVGGLFF. Here the CDR3 DNA reads TGCGCCAGCAGCCCATCCTCCGGTCGTGGTCGTGTGGGAGGGCTGTTTTTT.